This record looks at one TCR beta chain sequence and its context. Its specificity is unknown. Germline V CDR1 and CDR2: SGHTA, FQGNSA. V gave up 3 bases and J gave up 2 bases, with 10 bases separating them. CDR3 length: 15 amino acids. The source of the sample is a study of Tregs in tolerant kidney transplant recipients. Profiled with immunoSEQ multiplex PCR; TCRdb holds only in-frame clones, not every one. Of about 110,000 clones in the sample, almost 90% were seen once. General study findings and limits: Tolerant patients' donor-specific Tregs expanded beyond overall Tregs, suggesting antigen-driven growth. Validation in larger populations is needed because few patients were studied. Changing PCR primers prevented nucleotide comparison between some patients' samples.

Unstimulated regulatory T cells (CD4+CD25+CD127-), CD4+CD25- non-regulatory cells, CD4 and CD8 cells were FACS-sorted from thawed PBMCs. The sample here was CD4+ T cells from blood, taken before the transplant. This TCR was recovered from a human donor who received a combined kidney and bone marrow transplant. The V gene is TRBV7-2, the J gene TRBJ2-2; D gene unclear. The CDR3 is CASSFSPTNTGELFF. The CDR3 DNA is TGTGCCAGCAGCTTTTCCCCGACAAACACCGGGGAGCTGTTTTTT.